Below are 17 T cell receptor beta chains sequenced from a single sample in a study of T-cell memory formation after mild COVID-19. TCRdb analysed the 5' RACE reads with MiXCR anew, one entry per CDR3 protein. The sample records 40,000 to 60,000 distinct CDR3 sequences, less than 35% being singletons. The sample was PBMCs or a T cell subset sorted from them (not recorded which). The receptor source for this set is a man aged 18 to 30 who had mild COVID-19 (a few samples of this study predate the infection). Cell type and time point are not known.

This clonotype has just a few counts. This sequence joins TRBV4-3 and TRBJ2-5; possibly TRBD1 for D (6 bases). CDR1 and CDR2 from the germline V gene are LGHNA and YSLEER. The CDR3 contains 16 residues. The V end lost 4 bases, the J end lost 3 bases, and 18 bases lay between the germline ends. Here the CDR3 DNA reads TGCGCCAGCAGCCGCCAGGGGTTTCGGGGTAAAGAGACCCAGTACTTC. Its translation is CASSRQGFRGKETQYF.

V is TRBV5-6 and J is TRBJ2-6; tentatively, D is TRBD2 (6 bases). CDR1 is SGHDT, CDR2 YYEEEE, per germline. The ends were cut back, 2 bases at V and 9 bases at J, with 12 bases in the middle. The CDR3 consists of 14 residues. This CDR3 is CASSLIRRGNVLTF. CDR3 DNA sequence: TGTGCCAGCAGCTTAATCCGGCGGGGCAACGTCCTGACTTTC. The variable domain in full, completed from reference TRBV5-6 and TRBJ2-6, reads DAGVTQSPTHLIKTRGQQVTLRCSPKSGHDTVSWYQQALGQGPQFIFQYYEEEERQRGNFPDRFSGHQFPNYSSELNVNALLLGDSALYLCASSLIRRGNVLTFGAGSRLTVL.

The gene calls are TRBV7-2 and TRBJ2-1, with TRBD2 identical over 8 bases. Trimming took 5 bases from V and 11 from J; bases not matched to a gene: 5. CDR1 is SGHTA and CDR2 is FQGNSA in the germline V gene. CDR3 length equals 12 residues. CDR3: CASSGSGVQQFF. CDR3 in DNA: TGTGCCAGCAGCGGTAGCGGGGTACAGCAGTTCTTC.

This clonotype was seen a handful of times. The rearrangement joins TRBV9 to TRBJ2-2; D gene uncertain. Germline-derived CDR1 and CDR2 are SGDLS and YYNGEE. Trimming stripped 0 bases from V and 7 bases from J, with 10 bases between. The CDR3 runs 14 residues. Here the CDR3 reads CASSVGLGDGELFF. The CDR3 DNA follows: TGTGCCAGCAGCGTAGGCTTAGGCGACGGGGAGCTGTTTTTT.

V is TRBV5-1 and J is TRBJ1-6, with 7 bases matching TRBD1. The CDR3 length is 15 residues. Germline V gene data show CDR1 as SGHRS and CDR2 as YFSETQ. V was clipped by 2 bases and J by 7 bases; unmatched bases: 6. As DNA, the CDR3 is TGCGCCAGCAGCTTAAATGGACAGGAGAATTCACCCCTCCACTTT. It translates to CASSLNGQENSPLHF. The full variable domain, in which reference TRBV5-1 and TRBJ1-6 provide the parts outside the CDR3, is KAGVTQTPRYLIKTRGQQVTLSCSPISGHRSVSWYQQTPGQGLQFLFEYFSETQRNKGNFPGRFSGRQFSNSRSEMNVSTLELGDSALYLCASSLNGQENSPLHFGNGTRLTVT.

This clonotype was counted a few times. The genes are TRBV4-3 and TRBJ1-1; D is unresolved. Germline CDR1 and CDR2: LGHNA and YSLEER. V lost 0 bases and J 4 bases, leaving 9 bases between the germline ends. This CDR3 is 14 amino acids long. The CDR3 is CASSQDRTFTEAFF. In nucleotides, the CDR3 is TGCGCCAGCAGCCAAGATAGAACCTTCACTGAAGCTTTCTTT.

This clonotype has more than one count but fewer than ten. The rearrangement uses TRBV7-2 and TRBJ1-6; TRBD1 agrees at 8 bases. V was pared by 1 base and J by 8 bases, with 7 bases of the junction left unmatched. The CDR3 totals 16 residues. CDR1 is SGHTA and CDR2 is FQGNSA in the germline V gene. The CDR3 reads CASSLVGQGAYSPLHF. Here the CDR3 DNA reads TGTGCCAGCAGCTTAGTCGGGCAGGGGGCCTATTCACCCCTCCACTTT.

In its sample, this clonotype was seen many times. J is TRBJ2-1 and V is TRBV9; D gene ambiguous. Trimming cost V 0 bases and J 5 bases, with 9 bases left between them. CDR3 length: 14 residues. Germline V gene data show CDR1 as SGDLS and CDR2 as YYNGEE. The CDR3 spells CASSVAGWDNEQFF. In DNA form, the CDR3 reads TGTGCCAGCAGCGTAGCTGGATGGGACAATGAGCAGTTCTTC.

The genes are TRBV4-1 and TRBJ2-1, with D hard to call. The CDR3 runs to 12 residues. Germline CDR1 MGHRA, CDR2 YSYEKL. The V gene lost 4 bases and the J gene lost 9 bases, with 10 bases spanning the gap. The CDR3 region has the DNA TGCGCCAGCAGCCCCGGGTTTACTGAGCAGTTCTTC. It translates to CASSPGFTEQFF.

This clonotype was observed a handful of times. J is TRBJ1-2 and V is TRBV20-1, with a weak D call TRBD1 (6 bases). Germline assignment: CDR1 DFQATT and CDR2 SNEGSKA (reference sequence). Between the trimmed V and J ends, which lost 7 bases and 6 bases, there was a span of 18 bases. The CDR3 spans 13 residues. The chain's CDR3 is CSVPGAEDNGYTF. The DNA for the CDR3 is TGCAGTGTACCAGGGGCAGAAGACAATGGCTACACCTTC.

This clonotype was found many times. J is TRBJ2-3 and V is TRBV3-1; 11 bases line up with TRBD2. The V gene's germline CDR1 is LGHDT and CDR2 YNNKEL (reference sequence). With V trimmed by 0 bases and J by 2 bases, 4 bases remained unmatched. This CDR3 has 17 amino acids. As DNA, the CDR3 is TGTGCCAGCAGCCAAGATCTAGCGGGGGGCCACACAGATACGCAGTATTTT. Encoded protein: CASSQDLAGGHTDTQYF.

The chain links TRBV27 to TRBJ2-2; unclear D gene. Germline-derived CDR1 and CDR2 are MNHEY and SMNVEV (reference sequence). CDR3 size: 15 residues. Trimming stripped 3 bases from V and 0 bases from J, with 8 bases between. The CDR3 region is CASSFWASNTGELFF. The CDR3 coding sequence is TGTGCCAGCAGTTTTTGGGCCTCGAACACCGGGGAGCTGTTTTTT.

This clonotype was counted a few times. The chain uses TRBV12-3 or TRBV12-4 and TRBJ1-4; D remains unclear. Trimming removed 6 bases from V and 5 bases from J, with 22 bases in between. This CDR3 is 17 amino acids long. The CDR3 loop is CASSPSRDEGGNEKLFF. The CDR3 DNA reads TGTGCCAGCAGCCCATCCCGCGATGAGGGAGGGAATGAAAAACTGTTTTTT.

This clonotype turned up a few times. This chain links TRBV27 with TRBJ2-4, with unresolved D. Trimming cost V 3 bases and J 7 bases, with 10 bases left between them. The length of the CDR3 is 13 residues. Germline values: CDR1 MNHEY, CDR2 SMNVEV (reference sequence). In DNA form, the CDR3 reads TGTGCCAGCAGTTTTGGGGTCTCGAACATTCAGTACTTC. Translated: CASSFGVSNIQYF.

This rearrangement joins TRBV6-5 to TRBJ2-5; possibly TRBD1 or TRBD2 for D (5 bases each). V lost 5 bases, J lost 5 bases, and 9 bases lay in between. The CDR3 is 12 amino acids. Germline values: CDR1 MNHEY, CDR2 SVGAGI. CDR3 sequence reads: CASSPRGETQYF. DNA of the CDR3: TGTGCCAGCAGTCCTCGGGGCGAGACCCAGTACTTC.

The table lists this clonotype with a few counts. The chain recombines TRBV7-3 with TRBJ2-3; 7 bases match TRBD1. V lost 5 bases and J lost 3; bases outside the gene matches: 2. The CDR3 has 13 residues. Germline CDR1 and CDR2: SGHTA and FQGTGA. The CDR3 region has the DNA TGTGCCAGCAGCCCACAGGGGACAGATACGCAGTATTTT. Encoded protein: CASSPQGTDTQYF.

The chain couples TRBV27 to TRBJ1-2; D not certain. The CDR3 covers 13 residues. Germline CDR1 is MNHEY and CDR2 is SMNVEV (reference sequence). With 5 bases removed from V and 8 bases from J, the gap between germline ends came to 15 bases. CDR3 residues: CASSISAGYGYTF. CDR3 sequence (DNA): TGTGCCAGCAGTATAAGTGCGGGGTACGGCTACACCTTC.